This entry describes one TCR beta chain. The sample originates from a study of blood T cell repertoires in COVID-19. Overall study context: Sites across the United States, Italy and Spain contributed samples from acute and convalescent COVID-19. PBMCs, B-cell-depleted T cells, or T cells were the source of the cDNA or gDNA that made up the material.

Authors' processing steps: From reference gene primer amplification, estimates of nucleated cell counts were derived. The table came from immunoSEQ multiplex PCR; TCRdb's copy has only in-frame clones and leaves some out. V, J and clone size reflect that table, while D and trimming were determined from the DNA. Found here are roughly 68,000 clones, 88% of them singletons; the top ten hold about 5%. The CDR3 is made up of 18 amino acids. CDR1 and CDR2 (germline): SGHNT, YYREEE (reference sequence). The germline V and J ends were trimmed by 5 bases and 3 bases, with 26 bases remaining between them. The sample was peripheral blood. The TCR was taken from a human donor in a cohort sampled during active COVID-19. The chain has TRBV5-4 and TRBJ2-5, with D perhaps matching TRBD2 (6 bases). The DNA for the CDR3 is TGTGCCAGCAGACCCCCAACGGTGGAGGGGCCCCCCAAAGAGACCCAGTACTTC. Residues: CASRPPTVEGPPKETQYF.